The 28 T cell receptor beta chains given below trace back to one sample, sequenced in a study of T cells after yellow fever vaccination. TCRdb reanalysed the 5' RACE reads using MiXCR and keeps one entry per CDR3 protein. The sample lists a few hundred thousand distinct CDR3 sequences, less than 9.5% seen once, with about 3.7% in the top ten. Sequencing used CD4+ T cells sorted from PBMCs, obtained 5 days after the yellow fever booster vaccination. Source of these receptors: a young man who received the YFV17D yellow fever vaccine.

The V and J genes are TRBV3-1 and TRBJ2-5; no clear D gene. There are 13 residues in the CDR3. CDR1 is LGHDT and CDR2 is YNNKEL in the germline V gene (reference sequence). The ends were cut back, 6 bases at V and 3 bases at J, with 11 bases in the middle. DNA for the CDR3: TGTGCCAGCAGTACGGAATTTAAAGAGACCCAGTACTTC. Amino acids: CASSTEFKETQYF.

V gene TRBV6-5 combines with J gene TRBJ2-1; 8 bases are a match to TRBD1. Trimming cost V 2 bases and J 6 bases; bases outside gene matches: 0. CDR1 is MNHEY, CDR2 SVGAGI, per germline. CDR3 length: 13 amino acids. The DNA for the CDR3 is TGTGCCAGCAGTTACCAGGGGGCCAATGAGCAGTTCTTC. Translated, it gives CASSYQGANEQFF.

The gene calls are TRBV15 and TRBJ1-6; 9 bases agree with TRBD1. CDR1 is LNHNV and CDR2 is YYDKDF in the germline V gene (reference sequence). This CDR3 contains 15 residues. V was clipped by 0 bases and J by 13 bases; unmatched bases: 7. CDR3 nucleotides: TGTGCCACCAGCAGAGATATCGGGACAGGGCTCCCCCTCCACTTT. Encoded protein: CATSRDIGTGLPLHF.

Only a few counts were recorded for this clonotype. CDR3 residues: CSLTRSADTQYF. The CDR3 DNA is TGCAGTCTCACTAGATCAGCAGATACGCAGTATTTT. This sequence joins TRBV20-1 and TRBJ2-3; D is perhaps TRBD2 (5 bases). Germline V lookup: CDR1 DFQATT, CDR2 SNEGSKA (reference sequence). The ends were cut back, 8 bases at V and 4 bases at J, with 13 bases in the middle. CDR3 length: 12 amino acids.

This clonotype showed up just a few times. V gene TRBV6-5 combines with J gene TRBJ2-7; no definite D call. Germline assignment: CDR1 MNHEY and CDR2 SVGAGI. CDR3 length: 15 residues. The V and J ends lost 5 bases and 3 bases respectively, with 17 bases between them. The CDR3 DNA reads as TGTGCCAGCAGTCCCGGACCCGCCAGGATCTACGAGCAGTACGTC. Translating gives CASSPGPARIYEQYV.

The chain couples TRBV11-2 to TRBJ2-1; TRBD2 aligns across 7 bases. The CDR3 extends over 15 amino acids. The V gene end was trimmed by 5 bases and the J gene end by 7 bases; junction bases not matched to a gene: 11. Germline values: CDR1 SGHAT, CDR2 FQNNGV. The CDR3 spells CASSLRSTSWNEQFF. In DNA, the CDR3 is TGTGCCAGCAGCCTCCGATCGACTAGCTGGAATGAGCAGTTCTTC. Complete variable domain (other parts from reference TRBV11-2 and TRBJ2-1): EAGVAQSPRYKIIEKRQSVAFWCNPISGHATLYWYQQILGQGPKLLIQFQNNGVVDDSQLPKDRFSAERLKGVDSTLKIQPAKLEDSAVYLCASSLRSTSWNEQFFGPGTRLTVL.

This clonotype was seen a handful of times. The V and J genes are TRBV15 and TRBJ2-7, with D possibly being TRBD1 (7 bases). Germline V CDR1 and CDR2: LNHNV, YYDKDF (reference sequence). V lost 4 bases to trimming and J lost 7 bases, with 20 bases between them. The CDR3 is 15 residues long. CDR3 sequence reads: CATSTATGRSREQYV. Here the CDR3 DNA reads TGTGCCACCAGCACCGCGACAGGGAGGTCGCGGGAGCAGTACGTC.

Many counts were recorded for this clonotype. The chain has TRBV11-2 and TRBJ2-7, with a weak D call TRBD1 (5 bases). CDR3 length equals 12 residues. V lost 3 bases to trimming and J lost 4 bases, with 7 bases between them. From germline, CDR1 is SGHAT and CDR2 FQNNGV. The CDR3 nucleotides read TGTGCCAGCAGCTTGACAGTGTACGAGCAGTACTTC. Translating it yields CASSLTVYEQYF.

The chain is built from TRBV20-1 and TRBJ1-1; 8 bases fit TRBD1. Trimming removed 1 base from V and 4 bases from J; junction bases left unmatched: 5. This CDR3 is 14 amino acids long. Germline CDR1 DFQATT, CDR2 SNEGSKA (reference sequence). This chain's CDR3 is CSARAGGLTTEAFF. Written as DNA, the CDR3 is TGCAGTGCTAGAGCAGGGGGCCTGACCACTGAAGCTTTCTTT.

The sample holds a few counts of this clonotype. CDR3 DNA: TGTGCCAGCAGTTCAGGGACCGGGACGGACTCCTACGAGCAGTACGTC. Amino acids: CASSSGTGTDSYEQYV. The V call is TRBV6-1, the J call TRBJ2-7; D assignment may be TRBD1 or TRBD2 (5 bases each). The CDR3 is 16 residues long. Trimming stripped 5 bases from V and 0 bases from J, with 17 bases between. Germline V gene data show CDR1 as MNHNS and CDR2 as SASEGT.

The chain uses TRBV29-1 and TRBJ2-7; D ambiguous. V was cut by 3 bases and J by 3 bases, with 6 bases left in between. The CDR3 runs to 11 residues. Germline CDR1 is SQVTM and CDR2 is ANQGSEA. The CDR3 sequence: CSVDVGYEQYF. The CDR3 DNA sequence: TGCAGCGTTGATGTCGGCTACGAGCAGTACTTC.

This clonotype occurred many times. V gene TRBV11-2 combines with J gene TRBJ1-2, with D unresolved. Trimming left V 3 bases short and J 6 bases short, with 5 bases between. Per germline, CDR1 SGHAT and CDR2 FQNNGV. This CDR3 is 11 amino acids long. CDR3 residues: CASSFRDGYTF. For the CDR3, the DNA is TGTGCCAGCAGCTTTCGGGATGGCTACACCTTC.

This rearrangement joins TRBV28 to TRBJ1-2; 7 nucleotides match TRBD1. The trim removed 7 bases at V and 7 bases at J, leaving 6 bases unmatched. Germline loops: CDR1 MDHEN, CDR2 SYDVKM. The CDR3 spans 12 residues. CDR3 protein: CASNTQGSGYTF. The CDR3 DNA sequence: TGTGCCAGCAATACACAGGGGAGTGGCTACACCTTC.

This clonotype was observed a few times. The chain uses TRBV6-6 and TRBJ2-3; D gene ambiguous. Trimming stripped 0 bases from V and 3 bases from J, with 4 bases between. Germline V CDR1 and CDR2: MNHNY, SVGAGI (reference sequence). The CDR3 is 13 amino acids. The CDR3 here is CASSYSKTDTQYF. The DNA of the CDR3 is TGTGCCAGCAGTTACTCCAAGACAGATACGCAGTATTTT.

The chain carries TRBV7-2 and TRBJ2-2, with D perhaps being TRBD1 or TRBD2 (5 bases each). Germline CDR1 SGHTA, CDR2 FQGNSA. The ends were cut back, 5 bases at V and 0 bases at J, with 16 bases in the middle. The CDR3 has 17 amino acids. CDR3 nucleotides: TGTGCCAGCAGCAGCCGAGGGGCACGGCCGAACACCGGGGAGCTGTTTTTT. It is translated as CASSSRGARPNTGELFF. Full variable domain (missing parts from reference TRBV7-2 and TRBJ2-2): GAGVSQSPSNKVTEKGKDVELRCDPISGHTALYWYRQSLGQGLEFLIYFQGNSAPDKSGLPSDRFSAERTGGSVSTLTIQRTQQEDSAVYLCASSSRGARPNTGELFFGEGSRLTVL.

This clonotype has more than one count but fewer than ten. This chain uses TRBV24-1 with TRBJ2-1, with TRBD2 matching 8 bases. Germline V gene data show CDR1 as KGHDR and CDR2 as SFDVKD. J was trimmed by 2 bases and V by 12 bases; bases with no gene match: 8. The CDR3 totals 14 residues. CDR3 coding DNA: TGTGCCGCCGGGCCCGGGGGGGCCTACAATGAGCAGTTCTTC. It yields the protein CAAGPGGAYNEQFF.

The chain carries TRBV4-1 and TRBJ1-5, with D possibly being TRBD1 (5 bases). Trimming pared 4 bases from V and 0 bases from J, leaving 10 bases between. The CDR3 runs 15 residues. The V gene's germline CDR1 is MGHRA and CDR2 YSYEKL. CDR3 nucleotide sequence: TGCGCCAGCAGCCCGGGACTGAATAGCAATCAGCCCCAGCATTTT. Protein sequence: CASSPGLNSNQPQHF.

The table lists this clonotype with a few counts. The chain joins TRBV12-3 or TRBV12-4 to TRBJ1-4; the match to TRBD1 covers 7 bases. This CDR3 has 12 residues. J gave up 11 bases and V 4 bases, and 4 bases lay outside the gene matches. The chain's CDR3 is CASSWDSRKLFF. CDR3 nucleotides: TGTGCCAGCAGTTGGGACAGTCGTAAACTGTTTTTT.

Points on this clonotype: The junction differs from germline at one of its ends, possibly a read error. The rearrangement links TRBV18 to TRBJ2-5; unclear D gene. Germline-derived CDR1 and CDR2 are KGHSH and LQKENI. The CDR3 is 11 residues long. The CDR3 sequence: CASSSQEAQYF. The DNA for the CDR3 is TGTGCCAGCTCGTCCCAAGAGGCCCAGTACTTC.

Turning to this clonotype: A much larger clone sits a single nucleotide away, making a read error possible. The CDR3 here is CASSLLSTDTQHF. The CDR3 nucleotides read TGCGCCAGCAGCTTGTTAAGCACAGATACGCAGCATTTT. V is TRBV5-1 and J is TRBJ2-3; no reliable D call. With the DNA end fitting TRBJ1-5 better, the J assignment may be wrong. This CDR3 contains 13 residues. Germline V gene lookup returns CDR1 SGHRS and CDR2 YFSETQ.

This clonotype has a handful of counts. The gene calls are TRBV20-1 and TRBJ2-3; D remains ambiguous. CDR1 DFQATT and CDR2 SNEGSKA come from the germline V gene (reference sequence). This CDR3 is 15 amino acids long. Between the trimmed V and J ends, which lost 1 base and 3 bases, there was a span of 14 bases. The CDR3 reads CSARGPLSGTDTQYF. CDR3 nucleotide sequence: TGCAGTGCTAGAGGGCCCCTTTCAGGAACAGATACGCAGTATTTT.

The chain is built from TRBV2 and TRBJ2-2; D is undetermined. The V end was cut by 6 bases, the J end by 0 bases, with 8 bases between. Germline CDR1 is SNHLY and CDR2 is FYNNEI. The CDR3 covers 14 residues. The CDR3 region is CASRRVTNTGELFF. The CDR3 coding sequence is TGTGCCAGCAGACGGGTCACGAACACCGGGGAGCTGTTTTTT.

This sequence joins TRBV14 and TRBJ1-1; possible D gene TRBD1, 5 bases. The CDR3 covers 15 residues. The germline CDR1 and CDR2 sequences are SGHDN and FVKESK. Trimming took off 4 bases at V and 4 bases at J, with 16 bases between the two ends. The CDR3 sequence is CASSLRRGGGTEAFF. For the CDR3, the DNA is TGTGCCAGCAGCCTCCGAAGGGGCGGGGGCACTGAAGCTTTCTTT.

The chain couples TRBV29-1 to TRBJ1-5; 8 bases are a match to TRBD1. V gave up 4 bases and J gave up 3 bases; unmatched junction bases: 2. The CDR3 is made up of 13 amino acids. Germline CDR1 and CDR2: SQVTM and ANQGSEA. The CDR3 DNA sequence: TGCAGCGTTGCGGACAGGGACAATCAGCCCCAGCATTTT. This encodes CSVADRDNQPQHF.

There are many counts of this clonotype. This sequence joins TRBV5-5 and TRBJ2-3, with unresolved D. V was trimmed by 1 base and J by 3 bases, leaving 6 bases between them. The CDR3 runs to 13 residues. Germline CDR1 reads SGHKS; CDR2 reads YYEKEE (reference sequence). The CDR3 sequence: CASSLIGTDTQYF. CDR3 DNA sequence: TGTGCCAGCAGCTTGATAGGGACAGATACGCAGTATTTT. The variable domain in full, with the rest retrieved from reference TRBV5-5 and TRBJ2-3, is DAGVTQSPTHLIKTRGQQVTLRCSPISGHKSVSWYQQVLGQGPQFIFQYYEKEERGRGNFPDRFSARQFPNYSSELNVNALLLGDSALYLCASSLIGTDTQYFGPGTRLTVL.

For the CDR3, the DNA is TGTGCCAGCATGGAGTCCTACAATGAGCAGTTCTTC. Translated, it gives CASMESYNEQFF. This sequence joins TRBV6-1 and TRBJ2-1; unclear D gene. Trimming pared 7 bases from V and 1 base from J, leaving 5 bases between. This CDR3 region has 12 residues. The V gene's germline CDR1 is MNHNS and CDR2 SASEGT.

This clonotype was detected a few times. V is TRBV6-5 and J is TRBJ1-1; maybe TRBD1 (5 bases). Trimming removed 3 bases at V and 3 bases at J, with 17 bases between. Germline CDR1 and CDR2: MNHEY and SVGAGI. There are 16 residues in the CDR3. The CDR3 reads CASSYRTGGGYTEAFF. The CDR3 region has the DNA TGTGCCAGCAGTTATAGGACCGGGGGGGGTTACACTGAAGCTTTCTTT.

This clonotype occurred many times. The chain joins TRBV12-3 or TRBV12-4 to TRBJ1-4, with D hard to call. The CDR3 runs to 12 residues. V was clipped by 5 bases and J by 4 bases, with 5 bases between them. The CDR3 loop reads CASSDNNEKLFF. In DNA, the CDR3 is TGTGCCAGCAGTGACAATAATGAAAAACTGTTTTTT.